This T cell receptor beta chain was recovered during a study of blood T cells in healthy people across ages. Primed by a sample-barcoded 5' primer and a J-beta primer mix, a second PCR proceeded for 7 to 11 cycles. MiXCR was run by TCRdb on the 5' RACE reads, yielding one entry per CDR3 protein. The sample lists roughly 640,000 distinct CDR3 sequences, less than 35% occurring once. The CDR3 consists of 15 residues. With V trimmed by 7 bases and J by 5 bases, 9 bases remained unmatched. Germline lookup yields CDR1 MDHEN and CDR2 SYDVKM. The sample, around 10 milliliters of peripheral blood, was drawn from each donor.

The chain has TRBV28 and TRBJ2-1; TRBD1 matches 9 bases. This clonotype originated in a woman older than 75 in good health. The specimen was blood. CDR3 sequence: CASKPAQGAHNEQFF. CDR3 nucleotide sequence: TGTGCCAGCAAGCCTGCACAGGGGGCGCACAATGAGCAGTTCTTC.